This note documents a single T cell receptor (beta chain) sequence. Antigen unknown. The PCR used 60 Vbeta and 13 Jbeta primers. The method was immunoSEQ multiplex PCR; TCRdb's version includes in-frame clones alone and lacks a portion of them. This repertoire shows around 200,000 clones, 75% to 85% found once; its top ten account for 0.5% to 0.8%. The sample originates from a study of cytomegalovirus exposure and HLA in healthy donors. Regarding the study as a whole: CMV serostatus was the only immune exposure information that was available. Relative to equally common others, HLA-associated TCR beta chains showed greater clonal expansion in a later analysis. Productive rates of about 90% or about 30% were seen for most TCR beta V segments in an earlier analysis. In most subjects, TCR beta sequences reportedly gave accurate predictions of HLA-A and HLA-B alleles.

Per germline, CDR1 SGHRS and CDR2 YFSETQ. CDR3 size: 16 residues. Trimming removed 0 bases from V and 4 bases from J; junction bases left unmatched: 8. The chain links TRBV5-1 to TRBJ2-7, with 9 bases that match TRBD2. The TCR comes from a boy aged 5-17 years in good health and CMV-seronegative. The sequencing sample was made of PBMCs. CDR3 region: CASSLGGGASKYEQYF. As DNA, the CDR3 is TGCGCCAGCAGCTTGGGCGGGGGGGCGTCCAAATACGAGCAGTACTTC.